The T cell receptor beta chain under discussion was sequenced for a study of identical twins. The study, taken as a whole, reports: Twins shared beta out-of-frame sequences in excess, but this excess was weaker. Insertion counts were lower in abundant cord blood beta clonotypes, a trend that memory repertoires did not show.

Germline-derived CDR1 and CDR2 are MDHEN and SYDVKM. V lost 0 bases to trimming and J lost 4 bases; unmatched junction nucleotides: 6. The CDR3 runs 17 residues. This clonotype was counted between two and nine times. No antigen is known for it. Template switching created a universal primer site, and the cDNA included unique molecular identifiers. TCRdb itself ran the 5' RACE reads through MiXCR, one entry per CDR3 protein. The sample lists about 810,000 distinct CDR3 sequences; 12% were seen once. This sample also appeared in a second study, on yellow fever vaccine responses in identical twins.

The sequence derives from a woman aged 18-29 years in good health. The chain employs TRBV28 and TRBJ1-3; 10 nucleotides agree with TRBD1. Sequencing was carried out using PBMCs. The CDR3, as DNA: TGTGCCAGCAGTTTATGGGGGGACAGGGGATCCGGAAACACCATATATTTT. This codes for CASSLWGDRGSGNTIYF.